The TCR beta chain under discussion was sequenced for a study of long-term antiretroviral therapy in people with HIV (dated by TCRdb to between 2022 and 2023). A note on the overall study: Collection of the earliest samples took place about a decade ahead of the 2015 WHO recommendation for immediate ART, at a time when ART was typically delayed until CD4 counts fell. A retrospective serial study tested whether ART initiation and durable HIV suppression were associated with changes in peripheral blood TRB repertoire composition and diversity. A total of roughly 200 cryopreserved PBMC samples came from a few dozen adults with confirmed HIV infection and were collected serially over a mean of roughly six years (range 1-12). About 35% of the 30 participants with HIV were female. No cross-contamination during QIAcube processing was shown when test extractions of a monoclonal T-cell line were performed alongside about 30 polyclonal samples. Study-wide conclusions, independent of this receptor: The samples span the years 2004 to 2017, and the ART regimens used at that time may not be as effective as current regimens. ART initiation was associated with a significant increase in TRB diversity, but diversity stayed significantly below transplant donor controls even after long-term ART. Owing to limited PBMC availability, only the TCR beta chain was sequenced, without alpha chain pairing. Inferences about post-ART repertoire changes were limited because no data were available on ART adherence, viral resistance or therapy changes. Expanded TRB clones identified before ART initiation dominated the repertoire at all time points, although this dominance fluctuated and declined in many PLHIV after ART. CDR3 length ranges in HIV repertoires were narrower than in controls, and network structure suggested an antigen-experienced repertoire with only a slight naive shift after ART. Unsorted PBMC were profiled instead of sorted CD4+ and CD8+ T cells because pre-ART samples had limited cell numbers.

To be included, a participant needed at least one PBMC sample from before ART initiation plus at least two post-ART samples. Treatment was received in the United States of America by all participants with HIV. Cryopreserved samples of about 0.95-11 million PBMC were thawed and washed before DNA extraction. At the time of the earliest PBMC sample for each participant with HIV, ages ranged from roughly 23 to 60 years. Each participant contributed PBMC samples from 1-4 timepoints before ART initiation and 2-8 timepoints after ART initiation, with a median of 7 samples. For every participant, serial HIV viral load, CD4+ T-cell count, ART history and demographic data were obtained. Using a Qiagen kit on a QIAcube, genomic DNA was extracted from unsorted PBMC, with samples processed in batches of 12. This clone appeared a few times. No antigen is known for it. No base quality values were provided; no much bigger clone lies one nucleotide off.

The immunoSEQ hsTCRB v3.0 assay was used at survey level resolution to sequence the TRB variable region. The target sequencing depth for TRB was roughly 40,000-55,000 T-cell genomes per sample. TRB libraries were pooled and sequenced on an Illumina MiSeq using a v3 150-cycle kit. As for the authors' bioinformatics: Repertoire analysis ran in R within a reproducible Nextflow workflow covering QC, data transformation and analysis. LymphoSeq2, an R package for exploring AIRR-Seq data, was used to implement the custom analyses. After excluding a handful of samples that yielded fewer than 5000 total TRB sequences, approximately 180 HIV repertoires remained for analysis. Among the 180 to 200 retained HIV repertoires, about 60 were collected before ART initiation and around 130 were collected after ART initiation. Repertoires were downsampled to 5000 TRB nucleotide sequences, with summary statistics averaged over 100 downsampling iterations. The analysis kept only TRB sequences whose CDR3 regions were at least seven amino acids long. Diversity was measured with a Shannon entropy-derived clonality score and the Gini coefficient. In the repertoire networks, any two of the top 5000 CDR3 amino acid sequences were connected whenever the two sequences differed by an edit distance of one. For TRB CDR3 amino acid sequences, antigen specificity groups and MHC restriction were predicted with GLIPH2. To flag known CMV, EBV, HIV or tissue antigen associations, CDR3 amino acid sequences were matched against VDJdb and McPAS-TCR. Pre-ART, post-ART and control groups were compared with Wilcoxon signed-rank tests and Holm-Bonferroni correction. TCRdb mirrors the immuneACCESS table, restricted to in-frame sequences. Some clones are absent from its copies; in checked studies, under half trace to an unresolved V gene, and the reason for the others is unknown. The V and J calls and clone size come from that table; D and trimming were worked out from the DNA. The sample records over 30,000 clones, approximately 85% of which are singletons. The ten largest account for approximately 6% of the sample.

For this chain, trimming is 9 bases at the V end and 7 bases at the J end, and the number of junction bases without a gene match is 5. In the germline V gene, CDR1 corresponds to SGHTS and CDR2 to YDEGEE. The CDR3 goes from the cysteine to the phenylalanine over 12 residues. The read is trimmed to its CDR3 DNA, 36 bases read in frame from base 1. This material consisted of unsorted PBMCs, taken 3.1 years after starting antiretroviral therapy. The chain is assembled from TRBV5-8 and TRBJ1-5; TRBD1 matches 9 bases in the middle. This clonotype was sampled from a woman in her forties or fifties with HIV. The CDR3 protein sequence reads: CATGTGTQPQHF. The nucleotide sequence reads TGTGCCACCGGGACAGGGACGCAGCCCCAGCATTTT.